A selection of T cell receptor beta chains follows, all from one sample in a study of blood T cell repertoires in COVID-19. The assay was immunoSEQ multiplex PCR, and TCRdb's table has in-frame clones only and misses some. The sample has approximately 50,000 clones, approximately 89% seen once. The source material was peripheral blood. The receptors shown here come from a man aged 55 to 69 with acute or convalescent COVID-19. Both conserved end residues are part of each CDR3. Each record gives: D gene, clone size, CDR3 length, J gene, V gene, CDR3 protein, CDR3 DNA. A D gene is named only where the DNA matches it firmly. Clone size is shown for a subset of rows, as once, few, many or a class of expanded clone.

d_gene: -; abundance: -; len: 17; j_gene: TRBJ1-4; v_gene: TRBV18; CDR3aa: CASSPYSVPATNEKLFF; CDR3nt: TGTGCCAGCTCACCCTACTCGGTCCCGGCAACTAATGAAAAACTGTTTTTT
d_gene: -; abundance: -; len: 15; j_gene: TRBJ1-4; v_gene: TRBV7-9; CDR3aa: CASTPLRGAGEKLFF; CDR3nt: TGTGCCAGCACCCCCCTTCGGGGGGCGGGGGAAAAACTGTTTTTT
d_gene: TRBD2; abundance: -; len: 22; j_gene: TRBJ2-3; v_gene: TRBV15; CDR3aa: CATSRDSPKSGRLKLGTDTQYF; CDR3nt: TGTGCCACCAGCAGAGATTCCCCAAAAAGCGGGAGGCTCAAATTAGGGACAGATACGCAGTATTTT
d_gene: -; abundance: -; len: 14; j_gene: TRBJ2-7; v_gene: TRBV6-6; CDR3aa: CASTKRGRTYEQYF; CDR3nt: TGTGCCAGCACCAAACGGGGTCGAACCTACGAGCAGTACTTC
d_gene: TRBD1; abundance: few; len: 14; j_gene: TRBJ1-2; v_gene: TRBV19; CDR3aa: CATQTQQGNYGYTF; CDR3nt: TGTGCCACCCAGACCCAACAGGGGAACTATGGCTACACCTTC
d_gene: -; abundance: once; len: 15; j_gene: TRBJ2-2; v_gene: TRBV2; CDR3aa: CASSLRVVATGELFF; CDR3nt: TGTGCCAGCAGCCTGAGGGTTGTGGCCACCGGGGAGCTGTTTTTT
d_gene: -; abundance: -; len: 15; j_gene: TRBJ2-3; v_gene: TRBV18; CDR3aa: CASSLGAESTDTQYF; CDR3nt: TGTGCCAGCTCCCTCGGAGCGGAGAGCACAGATACGCAGTATTTT
d_gene: -; abundance: -; len: 14; j_gene: TRBJ2-4; v_gene: TRBV6-5; CDR3aa: CASRESRTKNIQYF; CDR3nt: TGTGCCAGCAGGGAGAGTAGAACCAAAAACATTCAGTACTTC
d_gene: -; abundance: -; len: 16; j_gene: TRBJ1-3; v_gene: TRBV2; CDR3aa: CASSDGLQLSGNTIYF; CDR3nt: TGTGCCAGCAGTGATGGGCTTCAACTCTCTGGAAACACCATATATTTT
d_gene: -; abundance: -; len: 15; j_gene: TRBJ2-3; v_gene: TRBV18; CDR3aa: CASSPRGTFTDTQYF; CDR3nt: TGTGCCAGCTCACCAAGGGGTACCTTCACAGATACGCAGTATTTT
d_gene: TRBD2; abundance: -; len: 14; j_gene: TRBJ2-7; v_gene: TRBV7-2; CDR3aa: CASSIPGLAYEQYF; CDR3nt: TGTGCCAGCAGCATTCCGGGACTAGCCTACGAGCAGTACTTC
d_gene: TRBD2; abundance: -; len: 15; j_gene: TRBJ2-1; v_gene: TRBV5-1; CDR3aa: CASSLGLAGYNEQFF; CDR3nt: TGCGCCAGCAGCTTGGGACTAGCGGGGTACAATGAGCAGTTCTTC
d_gene: TRBD1; abundance: -; len: 17; j_gene: TRBJ2-1; v_gene: TRBV28; CDR3aa: CASSLSTGVLSYNEQFF; CDR3nt: TGTGCCAGCAGTTTATCAACAGGGGTCCTCTCCTACAATGAGCAGTTCTTC
d_gene: TRBD2; abundance: -; len: 17; j_gene: TRBJ2-1; v_gene: TRBV24-1; CDR3aa: CATSDTIAGPTYNEQFF; CDR3nt: TGTGCCACCAGTGACACCATAGCGGGACCGACCTACAATGAGCAGTTCTTC
d_gene: -; abundance: -; len: 13; j_gene: TRBJ1-5; v_gene: TRBV28; CDR3aa: CASSGGGRQPQHF; CDR3nt: TGTGCCAGCAGCGGGGGGGGGCGTCAGCCCCAGCATTTT
d_gene: TRBD1; abundance: -; len: 15; j_gene: TRBJ1-4; v_gene: TRBV18; CDR3aa: CASSPGTGGNEKLFF; CDR3nt: TGTGCCAGCTCACCTGGGACAGGGGGGAATGAAAAACTGTTTTTT
d_gene: -; abundance: -; len: 12; j_gene: TRBJ2-3; v_gene: TRBV7-3; CDR3aa: CASSPGSDTQYF; CDR3nt: TGTGCCAGCAGTCCCGGGTCAGATACGCAGTATTTT
d_gene: TRBD2; abundance: -; len: 16; j_gene: TRBJ2-3; v_gene: TRBV5-1; CDR3aa: CASSLLAGGSTDTQYF; CDR3nt: TGCGCCAGCAGTTTACTAGCGGGGGGAAGCACAGATACGCAGTATTTT
d_gene: -; abundance: -; len: 14; j_gene: TRBJ2-1; v_gene: TRBV4-2; CDR3aa: CASSQDFQGPWEFF; CDR3nt: TGTGCCAGCAGCCAAGATTTTCAGGGGCCCTGGGAGTTCTTC
d_gene: -; abundance: -; len: 15; j_gene: TRBJ1-1; v_gene: TRBV9; CDR3aa: CASSVVGRMNTEAFF; CDR3nt: TGTGCCAGCAGCGTAGTCGGCAGGATGAACACTGAAGCTTTCTTT
d_gene: TRBD1; abundance: -; len: 14; j_gene: TRBJ1-2; v_gene: TRBV3-1/TRBV3-2; CDR3aa: CASSLDPQGGGYTF; CDR3nt: TGTGCCAGCAGCCTAGACCCCCAGGGGGGAGGCTACACCTTC
d_gene: TRBD1; abundance: -; len: 16; j_gene: TRBJ2-7; v_gene: TRBV15; CDR3aa: CATSRDGTGGAYEQYF; CDR3nt: TGTGCCACCAGCAGAGATGGGACAGGGGGGGCCTACGAGCAGTACTTC
d_gene: TRBD1; abundance: once; len: 15; j_gene: TRBJ1-4; v_gene: TRBV5-4; CDR3aa: CASSADRGRGEKLFF; CDR3nt: TGTGCCAGCAGCGCGGACAGGGGGCGCGGTGAAAAACTGTTTTTT
d_gene: -; abundance: -; len: 12; j_gene: TRBJ2-7; v_gene: TRBV5-4; CDR3aa: CASSYDSYEQYF; CDR3nt: TGTGCCAGCAGCTACGACAGTTACGAGCAGTACTTC
d_gene: TRBD1; abundance: -; len: 14; j_gene: TRBJ2-7; v_gene: TRBV4-1; CDR3aa: CASSPRTGAYEQYF; CDR3nt: TGCGCCAGCAGCCCCAGGACAGGAGCCTACGAGCAGTACTTC
d_gene: TRBD2; abundance: -; len: 16; j_gene: TRBJ2-1; v_gene: TRBV3-1/TRBV3-2; CDR3aa: CASSQEIGLASNEQFF; CDR3nt: TGTGCCAGCAGCCAAGAGATCGGACTAGCCTCGAATGAGCAGTTCTTC
d_gene: -; abundance: -; len: 16; j_gene: TRBJ2-2; v_gene: TRBV28; CDR3aa: CASSTIRRMKTGELFF; CDR3nt: TGTGCCAGCAGTACGATCAGGAGGATGAAGACCGGGGAGCTGTTTTTT
d_gene: -; abundance: once; len: 13; j_gene: TRBJ1-5; v_gene: TRBV28; CDR3aa: CASSLSPNQPQHF; CDR3nt: TGTGCCAGCAGTTTATCCCCGAATCAGCCCCAGCATTTT
d_gene: -; abundance: -; len: 14; j_gene: TRBJ1-1; v_gene: TRBV5-1; CDR3aa: CASSFSGRDPEAFF; CDR3nt: TGCGCCAGCAGCTTTAGCGGGAGGGACCCTGAAGCTTTCTTT
d_gene: -; abundance: -; len: 14; j_gene: TRBJ1-1; v_gene: TRBV7-2; CDR3aa: CASSPMMANTEAFF; CDR3nt: TGTGCCAGCAGCCCAATGATGGCGAACACTGAAGCTTTCTTT
d_gene: TRBD1; abundance: -; len: 13; j_gene: TRBJ1-1; v_gene: TRBV28; CDR3aa: CASKLTGGTEAFF; CDR3nt: TGTGCCAGCAAACTTACAGGGGGCACTGAAGCTTTCTTT
d_gene: -; abundance: -; len: 13; j_gene: TRBJ1-2; v_gene: TRBV3-1/TRBV3-2; CDR3aa: CASSLRGVSSYTF; CDR3nt: TGTGCCAGCAGCCTCCGGGGGGTGAGTAGCTACACCTTC
d_gene: -; abundance: -; len: 15; j_gene: TRBJ1-3; v_gene: TRBV6-5; CDR3aa: CASSYGQFSGNTIYF; CDR3nt: TGTGCCAGCAGTTACGGACAGTTCTCTGGAAACACCATATATTTT
d_gene: TRBD1; abundance: -; len: 15; j_gene: TRBJ2-7; v_gene: TRBV19; CDR3aa: CASNSDRVRFYEQYF; CDR3nt: TGTGCCAGCAATTCGGACAGGGTTAGGTTCTACGAGCAGTACTTC
d_gene: TRBD1; abundance: -; len: 14; j_gene: TRBJ2-7; v_gene: TRBV27; CDR3aa: CASSRRGQAYEQYF; CDR3nt: TGTGCCAGCAGCCGACGGGGACAGGCCTACGAGCAGTACTTC
d_gene: -; abundance: -; len: 19; j_gene: TRBJ1-2; v_gene: TRBV11-2; CDR3aa: CASSLVVLTARYRGYGYTF; CDR3nt: TGTGCCAGCAGCTTAGTCGTTTTGACAGCCAGGTATCGTGGCTATGGCTACACCTTC
d_gene: -; abundance: -; len: 15; j_gene: TRBJ2-3; v_gene: TRBV18; CDR3aa: CASSPLPGYTDTQYF; CDR3nt: TGTGCCAGCTCACCACTCCCAGGTTACACAGATACGCAGTATTTT
d_gene: TRBD1; abundance: -; len: 13; j_gene: TRBJ1-1; v_gene: TRBV24-1; CDR3aa: CATSDFRTGEAFF; CDR3nt: TGTGCCACCAGTGATTTTAGGACAGGGGAAGCTTTCTTT
d_gene: TRBD1; abundance: -; len: 16; j_gene: TRBJ1-5; v_gene: TRBV5-1; CDR3aa: CASSLTGTGFNQPQHF; CDR3nt: TGCGCCAGCAGCTTAACCGGGACAGGATTCAATCAGCCCCAGCATTTT
d_gene: TRBD1; abundance: -; len: 15; j_gene: TRBJ1-6; v_gene: TRBV9; CDR3aa: CASSGPRQGNSPLHF; CDR3nt: TGTGCCAGCAGCGGCCCTAGACAGGGGAATTCACCCCTCCACTTT
d_gene: -; abundance: -; len: 14; j_gene: TRBJ2-5; v_gene: TRBV10-2; CDR3aa: CASSDRQGRVTQYF; CDR3nt: TGCGCCAGCAGTGACAGACAGGGGAGGGTGACCCAGTACTTC
d_gene: -; abundance: -; len: 14; j_gene: TRBJ2-7; v_gene: TRBV5-1; CDR3aa: CASNLFGQSYEQYF; CDR3nt: TGCGCCAGCAATCTGTTTGGCCAATCCTACGAGCAGTACTTC
d_gene: TRBD1; abundance: -; len: 18; j_gene: TRBJ1-5; v_gene: TRBV30; CDR3aa: CAWTKNRLGTGGNQPQHF; CDR3nt: TGTGCCTGGACCAAGAACCGTTTAGGGACAGGGGGTAATCAGCCCCAGCATTTT
d_gene: TRBD1; abundance: -; len: 15; j_gene: TRBJ1-5; v_gene: TRBV6-5; CDR3aa: CASRVTGDSNQPQHF; CDR3nt: TGTGCCAGCAGGGTGACAGGGGATAGCAATCAGCCCCAGCATTTT
d_gene: -; abundance: -; len: 16; j_gene: TRBJ2-4; v_gene: TRBV7-9; CDR3aa: CASSVGAGIAKNIQYF; CDR3nt: TGTGCCAGCAGCGTTGGGGCGGGAATAGCCAAAAACATTCAGTACTTC
d_gene: -; abundance: few; len: 15; j_gene: TRBJ1-1; v_gene: TRBV7-9; CDR3aa: CASSRYRPLTTEAFF; CDR3nt: TGTGCCAGCAGCCGTTACAGACCTCTGACGACTGAAGCTTTCTTT
d_gene: TRBD1; abundance: few; len: 14; j_gene: TRBJ1-2; v_gene: TRBV11-2; CDR3aa: CASSLPDRGRGYTF; CDR3nt: TGTGCCAGCAGCTTACCTGACAGGGGGCGAGGCTACACCTTC
d_gene: -; abundance: -; len: 12; j_gene: TRBJ2-7; v_gene: TRBV7-9; CDR3aa: CASSLAQREQYF; CDR3nt: TGTGCCAGCAGCTTAGCCCAGCGGGAGCAGTACTTC
d_gene: -; abundance: -; len: 13; j_gene: TRBJ1-1; v_gene: TRBV7-2; CDR3aa: CASSQTPGTEAFF; CDR3nt: TGTGCCAGCAGCCAGACACCGGGAACTGAAGCTTTCTTT
d_gene: TRBD1; abundance: -; len: 16; j_gene: TRBJ1-2; v_gene: TRBV5-6; CDR3aa: CASSHRQGPTNYGYTF; CDR3nt: TGTGCCAGCAGCCATCGACAGGGGCCCACTAACTATGGCTACACCTTC
d_gene: TRBD1; abundance: -; len: 13; j_gene: TRBJ1-3; v_gene: TRBV28; CDR3aa: CASIRGRGNTIYF; CDR3nt: TGTGCCAGCATAAGGGGGCGCGGAAACACCATATATTTT
d_gene: TRBD2; abundance: -; len: 16; j_gene: TRBJ2-1; v_gene: TRBV7-3; CDR3aa: CASSSYSGSSYNEQFF; CDR3nt: TGTGCCAGCAGCTCATATAGCGGGAGCTCCTACAATGAGCAGTTCTTC
d_gene: -; abundance: -; len: 15; j_gene: TRBJ1-3; v_gene: TRBV6-5; CDR3aa: CASSYSEGTGNTIYF; CDR3nt: TGTGCCAGCAGTTACTCGGAGGGAACTGGAAACACCATATATTTT
d_gene: -; abundance: -; len: 13; j_gene: TRBJ1-2; v_gene: TRBV29-1; CDR3aa: CSVRGGSSYGYTF; CDR3nt: TGCAGCGTTAGGGGGGGCAGTTCCTATGGCTACACCTTC
d_gene: -; abundance: -; len: 13; j_gene: TRBJ1-2; v_gene: TRBV5-1; CDR3aa: CASSDRLRKGYTF; CDR3nt: TGCGCCAGCAGCGACAGGTTGAGAAAGGGCTACACCTTC